This T cell receptor beta chain was recorded in a study of cytomegalovirus exposure and HLA in healthy donors. Study observations and caveats: The study put 150 or so TCR beta chains on its list as cytomegalovirus-associated. The authors excluded some V segments, including TRBV6-2 and TRBV6-3, as indistinguishable. Earlier results showed most TCR beta V segments being productive about 87% or about 30% of the time. Sequence variants that were highly shared formed a cluster that was likely a sequencing artifact.

As for this clone: The antigen remains undetermined.

Both 60 Vbeta primers and 13 Jbeta primers went into the PCR. Assay used: immunoSEQ multiplex PCR; TCRdb lists only in-frame clones, some missing. The sample consists of some 130,000 clones, approximately 80% of them appearing once. V dropped 6 bases and J dropped 0 bases, with 11 bases sitting between them. The CDR3 runs 15 residues. CDR1 and CDR2 (germline): LNHDA, SQIVND (reference sequence). The sample was PBMCs. The V gene is TRBV19, the J gene TRBJ1-4; D ambiguous. This TCR came from a male donor in good health and CMV-seronegative. The CDR3: CASSMSVATNEKLFF. DNA for the CDR3: TGTGCCAGTAGCATGTCGGTTGCAACTAATGAAAAACTGTTTTTT.